Below are 32 T cell receptor beta chains sequenced from a single sample in a study of OX40 agonist ivuxolimab in advanced cancers. Profiling relied on immunoSEQ multiplex PCR, and the TCRdb table lists in-frame clones only, not all of them. The sample lists some 83,000 clones; around 86% were seen once. Sequences were derived from CD4+ or CD8+ T cells sorted from blood, sampled in a trial of the OX40 agonist ivuxolimab. The source is an adult with an advanced solid tumor such as melanoma, head and neck, liver or kidney cancer.

V gene TRBV28 combines with J gene TRBJ1-3; TRBD1 might be the D (5 bases). This CDR3 region has 14 residues. CDR1 is MDHEN, CDR2 SYDVKM, per germline. V lost 5 bases and J 4 bases, leaving 12 bases between the germline ends. CDR3: CASSLYKGGNTIYF. DNA for the CDR3: TGTGCCAGCAGTCTATATAAGGGGGGAAACACCATATATTTT.

The chain carries TRBV7-3 and TRBJ1-2; perhaps TRBD1 as D (5 bases). Trimming took off 5 bases at V and 5 bases at J, with 12 bases between the two ends. The length of the CDR3 is 13 residues. Per germline, CDR1 SGHTA and CDR2 FQGTGA. CDR3: CASSPTELYGYTF. CDR3 bases: TGTGCCAGCAGCCCGACAGAGCTATATGGCTACACCTTC.

This clone was recorded a few times. The chain employs TRBV5-6 and TRBJ2-1, with D tentatively TRBD2 (5 bases). Germline-derived CDR1 and CDR2 are SGHDT and YYEEEE. V was trimmed by 4 bases and J by 4 bases, leaving 18 bases between them. The CDR3 covers 16 residues. The CDR3, as DNA: TGTGCCAGCAGCGCTAGAATGGGGAGTTATTACAATGAGCAGTTCTTC. Its translation: CASSARMGSYYNEQFF. The entire variable domain, with the rest obtained from reference TRBV5-6 and TRBJ2-1, is as follows: DAGVTQSPTHLIKTRGQQVTLRCSPKSGHDTVSWYQQALGQGPQFIFQYYEEEERQRGNFPDRFSGHQFPNYSSELNVNALLLGDSALYLCASSARMGSYYNEQFFGPGTRLTVL.

The V call is TRBV29-1, the J call TRBJ2-7, with D unclear. The CDR3 runs to 13 residues. V lost 2 bases, J lost 6 bases, and 14 bases lay in between. The V gene's germline CDR1 is SQVTM and CDR2 ANQGSEA. CDR3 loop: CSVEKGSQGEQYF. The CDR3 DNA follows: TGCAGCGTTGAAAAAGGGTCTCAAGGCGAGCAGTACTTC.

In its sample, this clone was seen a few times. The V and J genes are TRBV27 and TRBJ1-4; D ambiguous. Per the germline V gene, CDR1 is MNHEY and CDR2 is SMNVEV (reference sequence). V was shortened by 5 bases and J by 4 bases, with 23 bases between the two germline ends. The CDR3 has 18 amino acids. The CDR3 loop reads CASSATTVTLTSNEKLFF. CDR3 bases: TGTGCCAGCAGTGCCACGACGGTTACCCTCACGAGTAATGAAAAACTGTTTTTT.

J is TRBJ1-2 and V is TRBV4-2; D gene uncertain. Germline assignment: CDR1 LGHNA and CDR2 YNFKEQ. The CDR3 has 13 residues. V was shortened by 1 base and J by 8 bases, with 11 bases between the two germline ends. Written as DNA, the CDR3 is TGTGCCAGCAGCCAAGCCCCTCTTGGGGGCTACACCTTC. Encoded protein: CASSQAPLGGYTF.

This clone was seen just once. CDR3 in DNA: TGTGCCATCAGTGAGATAGGGAACACCGGGGAGCTGTTTTTT. Its protein is CAISEIGNTGELFF. The V and J genes are TRBV10-3 and TRBJ2-2, with D hard to call. Per the germline V gene, CDR1 is ENHRY and CDR2 is SYGVKD. The CDR3 contains 14 residues. Trimming pared 2 bases from V and 1 base from J, leaving 5 bases between.

J is TRBJ2-1 and V is TRBV4-2; perhaps TRBD1 as D (6 bases). V lost 4 bases and J 4 bases, leaving 14 bases between the germline ends. The CDR3 has 15 residues. In germline, CDR1 is LGHNA, CDR2 YNFKEQ. The CDR3 nucleotides read TGTGCCAGCAGCCGGGAAGGGGGTCATTACAATGAGCAGTTCTTC. It specifies CASSREGGHYNEQFF.

The chain carries TRBV19 and TRBJ2-5, with D possibly being TRBD1 (6 bases). Trimming shortened V by 7 bases and J by 9 bases, and 24 bases separated the two germline ends. The CDR3 totals 15 residues. The germline V gene has CDR1 LNHDA and CDR2 SQIVND (reference sequence). CDR3 sequence: CASTKSWGQVWAQYF. As DNA, the CDR3 is TGTGCCAGTACCAAATCGTGGGGGCAGGTGTGGGCCCAGTACTTC. Full variable domain (missing parts from reference TRBV19 and TRBJ2-5): DGGITQSPKYLFRKEGQNVTLSCEQNLNHDAMYWYRQDPGQGLRLIYYSQIVNDFQKGDIAEGYSVSREKKESFPLTVTSAQKNPTAFYLCASTKSWGQVWAQYFGPGTRLLVL.

This chain's CDR3 is CASSDTGVAGNTIYF. The DNA for the CDR3 is TGTGCCAGCAGCGACACAGGGGTCGCCGGAAACACCATATATTTT. This chain links TRBV5-6 with TRBJ1-3; TRBD1 matches at 7 bases. V trimming: 4 bases; J trimming: 4 bases; junction bases outside the gene matches: 8. Germline values: CDR1 SGHDT, CDR2 YYEEEE. The CDR3 loop spans 15 amino acids.

V usage is TRBV5-1 and J usage is TRBJ1-2, with TRBD1 identical over 7 bases. CDR3 size: 13 residues. The germline CDR1 and CDR2 sequences are SGHRS and YFSETQ. V was clipped by 3 bases and J by 7 bases; unmatched bases: 6. The CDR3 DNA follows: TGCGCCAGCAGCTCTACAGGGGTAGGTGGCTACACCTTC. This gives the protein CASSSTGVGGYTF.

In its sample, this clone was seen once. The chain links TRBV4-3 to TRBJ2-5; 9 bases align to TRBD2. There are 15 residues in the CDR3. The ends lost 1 base at V and 5 bases at J; junction bases unmatched: 5. Germline assignment: CDR1 LGHNA and CDR2 YSLEER. CDR3 DNA sequence: TGCGCCAGCAGCCAAGGCGGGGGGGATTCTGAGACCCAGTACTTC. This sequence encodes CASSQGGGDSETQYF.

The genes are TRBV10-3 and TRBJ2-5; 7 positions agree with TRBD2. Germline V gene lookup returns CDR1 ENHRY and CDR2 SYGVKD. J was trimmed by 1 base and V by 9 bases; bases with no gene match: 5. CDR3 length equals 13 residues. This CDR3 is CAIREGTQETQYF. Here the CDR3 DNA reads TGTGCCATTAGGGAGGGGACCCAAGAGACCCAGTACTTC.

V usage is TRBV6-5 and J usage is TRBJ2-7; TRBD1 aligns across 7 bases. The CDR3 has 15 amino acids. Germline CDR1 reads MNHEY; CDR2 reads SVGAGI. V lost 0 bases, J lost 4 bases, and 6 bases stayed unmatched. The CDR3 is CASSYSGQGEYEQYF. CDR3 bases: TGTGCCAGCAGTTACTCTGGGCAGGGGGAATACGAGCAGTACTTC.

CDR3 nucleotide sequence: TGTGCCAGCAGTTACTTAGAACGGACTGAAGCTTTCTTT. It is translated as CASSYLERTEAFF. The V call is TRBV6-5, the J call TRBJ1-1, with D unresolved. V lost 1 base and J lost 5, with 8 bases in between. CDR3 size: 13 residues. The germline CDR1 and CDR2 sequences are MNHEY and SVGAGI.

The chain couples TRBV4-1 to TRBJ1-5, with D unclear. Trimming took 4 bases from V and 3 from J, leaving 10 bases between them. Germline V CDR1 and CDR2: MGHRA, YSYEKL. The CDR3 is 14 residues long. CDR3: CASSLGRTNQPQHF. CDR3 bases: TGCGCCAGCAGCCTCGGACGGACCAATCAGCCCCAGCATTTT.

This clone appeared a single time. The chain employs TRBV18 and TRBJ2-3; 7 bases line up with TRBD2. The length of the CDR3 is 18 residues. Germline loops: CDR1 KGHSH, CDR2 LQKENI. The junction had 12 bases not matched to a gene; V was cut back by 3 bases and J by 0 bases. In DNA, the CDR3 is TGTGCCAGCTCACCTCTTCCGCGGGAGCGGACAAGCACAGATACGCAGTATTTT. Protein sequence: CASSPLPRERTSTDTQYF.

This chain links TRBV5-6 with TRBJ2-3; 7 nucleotides line up with TRBD2. CDR3 size: 14 residues. The trim removed 3 bases at V and 2 bases at J, leaving 3 bases unmatched. The germline V gene encodes CDR1 SGHDT and CDR2 YYEEEE. DNA for the CDR3: TGTGCCAGCAGCTCACGACTAGCCACAGATACGCAGTATTTT. Amino acids: CASSSRLATDTQYF.

The table lists this clone with a count of one. The chain employs TRBV9 and TRBJ2-1; possibly TRBD2 for D (5 bases). The CDR3 extends over 13 amino acids. The germline V gene encodes CDR1 SGDLS and CDR2 YYNGEE. Trimming stripped 4 bases from V and 9 bases from J, with 14 bases between. The CDR3 protein is CASSRTRSTEQFF. CDR3 coding DNA: TGTGCCAGCAGCCGCACTAGGTCGACTGAGCAGTTCTTC.

The chain uses TRBV7-6 and TRBJ1-1; D is uncertain. The CDR3 extends over 12 amino acids. V was trimmed by 5 bases and J by 7 bases, leaving 11 bases between them. Looked up from germline, CDR1 is SGHVS and CDR2 is FNYEAQ. The CDR3 nucleotides are TGTGCCAGCAGCCAACGAACGGGTGAAGCTTTCTTT. Protein product: CASSQRTGEAFF.

The chain employs TRBV19 and TRBJ2-3; TRBD1 matches 9 bases. CDR1 LNHDA and CDR2 SQIVND come from the germline V gene (reference sequence). This CDR3 is built from 15 residues. After removal of 6 bases from V and 0 bases from J, the junction contained 4 bases not matched to a gene. CDR3 nucleotides: TGTGCCAGTAGGGGACAGGGATTAAGCACAGATACGCAGTATTTT. This translates into CASRGQGLSTDTQYF.

The chain couples TRBV12-5 to TRBJ2-5, with D possibly being TRBD1 or TRBD2 (7 bases each). The CDR3 consists of 15 residues. Between the trimmed V and J ends, which lost 1 base and 5 bases, there was a span of 14 bases. Germline V gene lookup returns CDR1 LGHNT and CDR2 FRNRAP. The CDR3 sequence is CASGLGDREGETQYF. The DNA of the CDR3 is TGTGCTAGTGGTTTGGGTGACAGGGAGGGGGAGACCCAGTACTTC.

The chain carries TRBV19 and TRBJ2-7, with D uncertain. This CDR3 has 11 residues. Germline V CDR1 and CDR2: LNHDA, SQIVND (reference sequence). Trimming removed 3 bases from V and 6 bases from J, with 6 bases in between. In DNA, the CDR3 is TGTGCCAGTAGTATTAGGCGCGAGCAGTACTTC. Protein product: CASSIRREQYF.

J is TRBJ2-4 and V is TRBV10-3; weak D call: TRBD2 (6 bases). This CDR3 has 14 residues. V dropped 4 bases and J dropped 3 bases, with 10 bases sitting between them. In germline, CDR1 is ENHRY, CDR2 SYGVKD. CDR3 loop: CAISAGTVKNIQYF. The CDR3 DNA follows: TGTGCCATCAGTGCTGGGACTGTCAAAAACATTCAGTACTTC.

The table lists this clone with a few counts. The chain uses TRBV7-2 and TRBJ1-4, with D maybe TRBD1 (6 bases). Germline V CDR1 and CDR2: SGHTA, FQGNSA. V was cut by 6 bases and J by 3 bases, with 14 bases left in between. The CDR3 length is 15 residues. Here the CDR3 DNA reads TGTGCCAGCAGTAGGGGGGGTGCGGCTAATGAAAAACTGTTTTTT. Protein product: CASSRGGAANEKLFF.

The V call is TRBV4-2, the J call TRBJ2-2; 10 bases fit TRBD2. The V segment lost 3 bases and the J segment 6 bases; nucleotides outside the gene matches: 7. CDR3 length: 16 residues. CDR1 and CDR2 (germline): LGHNA, YNFKEQ. In nucleotides, the CDR3 is TGTGCCAGCAGCCATGGTAGCGGGGGGATCGCCGGGGAGCTGTTTTTT. It yields the protein CASSHGSGGIAGELFF.

The V gene is TRBV10-1, the J gene TRBJ1-4, with TRBD1 as a possible D gene (6 bases). V lost 3 bases to trimming and J lost 10 bases, with 12 bases between them. CDR3 length equals 13 residues. Germline assignment: CDR1 WNHNN and CDR2 SYGVQD (reference sequence). The CDR3 DNA is TGCGCCAGCAGTGACCTCGCGACAGGAAAACTGTTTTTT. It specifies CASSDLATGKLFF.

The chain is built from TRBV9 and TRBJ2-3, with 7 bases fitting TRBD2. The V segment lost 0 bases and the J segment 6 bases; nucleotides outside the gene matches: 10. The CDR3 has 16 amino acids. From germline, CDR1 is SGDLS and CDR2 YYNGEE. Here the CDR3 DNA reads TGTGCCAGCAGCGTAGCTGGACTAGTCGGGTGGGATACGCAGTATTTT. The encoded protein is CASSVAGLVGWDTQYF.

The V and J genes are TRBV9 and TRBJ1-5, with 7 bases lining up with TRBD1. CDR3 size: 17 residues. Germline CDR1 SGDLS, CDR2 YYNGEE. Trimming cost V 3 bases and J 6 bases; bases outside gene matches: 15. In nucleotides, the CDR3 is TGTGCCAGCAGCGCCCCTCCCCAACAGGGGACGGGTCAGCCCCAGCATTTT. It yields the protein CASSAPPQQGTGQPQHF. The variable domain in full, with the rest retrieved from reference TRBV9 and TRBJ1-5, is DSGVTQTPKHLITATGQRVTLRCSPRSGDLSVYWYQQSLDQGLQFLIQYYNGEERAKGNILERFSAQQFPDLHSELNLSSLELGDSALYFCASSAPPQQGTGQPQHFGDGTRLSIL.

The rearrangement uses TRBV5-6 and TRBJ2-3; either TRBD1 or TRBD2 may supply D (5 bases each). In germline, CDR1 is SGHDT, CDR2 YYEEEE. This CDR3 region has 15 residues. Trimming cost V 0 bases and J 2 bases, with 10 bases left between them. The CDR3 reads CASSLVGGPTDTQYF. CDR3 coding DNA: TGTGCCAGCAGCTTGGTTGGGGGACCCACAGATACGCAGTATTTT. Full variable domain (outside the CDR3, taken from reference TRBV5-6 and TRBJ2-3): DAGVTQSPTHLIKTRGQQVTLRCSPKSGHDTVSWYQQALGQGPQFIFQYYEEEERQRGNFPDRFSGHQFPNYSSELNVNALLLGDSALYLCASSLVGGPTDTQYFGPGTRLTVL.

The chain joins TRBV5-4 to TRBJ2-5; 11 bases fit TRBD1. Germline CDR1 SGHNT, CDR2 YYREEE (reference sequence). The CDR3 is 15 amino acids. Germline trimming cut 0 bases from V and 4 bases from J; bases unmatched to any gene: 2. In nucleotides, the CDR3 is TGTGCCAGCAGCTTGGATGGACAGGGGGCAGAGACCCAGTACTTC. It specifies CASSLDGQGAETQYF. Combining the CDR3 with reference TRBV5-4 and TRBJ2-5 gives the whole variable domain ETGVTQSPTHLIKTRGQQVTLRCSSQSGHNTVSWYQQALGQGPQFIFQYYREEENGRGNFPPRFSGLQFPNYSSELNVNALELDDSALYLCASSLDGQGAETQYFGPGTRLLVL.

This chain connects TRBV7-2 to TRBJ1-6; no firm D call. The CDR3 totals 15 residues. The germline V gene has CDR1 SGHTA and CDR2 FQGNSA. Deletions cut 1 base from V and 9 bases from J, with 13 bases between. The CDR3 region is CASSLDMGRSSPLHF. The CDR3 DNA is TGTGCCAGCAGCTTAGATATGGGCAGGAGTTCACCCCTCCACTTT.